The present T cell receptor (beta chain) was sequenced within a study of cytomegalovirus exposure and HLA in healthy donors. This CDR3 is 16 amino acids long. The V and J ends lost 7 bases and 2 bases, in that order; junction bases with no gene match: 9. Germline CDR1 and CDR2: SNHLY and FYNNEI. Vbeta (60) and Jbeta (13) primers were used in the PCR. The protocol was immunoSEQ multiplex PCR, while the TCRdb copy is restricted to in-frame clones and leaves out a portion. The sample lists about 210,000 clones, 78% seen once, with around 0.44% in the top ten. Findings and caveats of the study: Looking again later, the authors saw that most CMV-associated TCR beta chains seemed HLA-restricted. A reported reduction in N-insertions relative to the approximately 690-donor mean was seen in an Asian-associated ancestry cluster in a later analysis. There was a cluster of highly shared sequence variants that was likely a sequencing artifact. In a later analysis, HLA-associated TCR beta chains were more clonally expanded than equally common others.

Remarks on this clone: Antigen: not known.

The chain couples TRBV2 to TRBJ2-2; 8 bases map to TRBD1. Sequencing used PBMCs. The source of this sequence is a boy under 18 in good health and CMV-seronegative. As DNA, the CDR3 is TGTGCCAGCACATATGGGGCAGGGGGCAACACCGGGGAGCTGTTTTTT. Residues: CASTYGAGGNTGELFF.